A single sample is the source of the 21 T cell receptor beta chains below, sequenced in a study of T cell responses to AZD1222 COVID-19 vaccine. Clones were read by immunoSEQ multiplex PCR, and TCRdb kept only the in-frame ones, dropping some. This table holds approximately 100,000 clones, 75% to 90% found once. This specimen consisted of peripheral blood, obtained 28 days after the second AZD1222 dose. Receptors were obtained from an adult who received the AZD1222 COVID-19 vaccine.

This clone was recorded once. CDR3 sequence: CASSWGEGTGQYF. As DNA, the CDR3 is TGTGCCAGCAGTTGGGGCGAGGGGACGGGGCAGTACTTC. V and J are TRBV27 and TRBJ2-7; the D gene could be TRBD1 or TRBD2 (5 bases each). Germline V gene sequence: CDR1 MNHEY, CDR2 SMNVEV (reference sequence). This CDR3 has 13 amino acids. V lost 4 bases and J 9 bases, leaving 16 bases between the germline ends.

This sequence joins TRBV5-1 and TRBJ2-3; perhaps TRBD2 as D (7 bases). V gave up 0 bases and J gave up 0 bases, with 14 bases separating them. The germline V gene has CDR1 SGHRS and CDR2 YFSETQ. This CDR3 spans 17 amino acids. This chain's CDR3 is CASSLVAGAQSTDTQYF. CDR3 nucleotide sequence: TGCGCCAGCAGCTTGGTGGCGGGGGCCCAAAGCACAGATACGCAGTATTTT.

The rearrangement links TRBV23-1 to TRBJ2-3; 8 nucleotides match TRBD2. TRBV23-1 is an ORF; its function is uncertain. V trimming: 0 bases; J trimming: 0 bases; junction bases outside the gene matches: 14. There are 20 residues in the CDR3. CDR3 DNA sequence: TGCGCCAGCAGTCAATCCCGGGGGCTAGCGGGTAACGGGAGCACAGATACGCAGTATTTT. This gives the protein CASSQSRGLAGNGSTDTQYF.

This chain connects TRBV5-5 to TRBJ1-1, with no clear D. Trimming took 0 bases from V and 4 from J, leaving 10 bases between them. This CDR3 is 14 amino acids long. Germline V gene data show CDR1 as SGHKS and CDR2 as YYEKEE (reference sequence). CDR3 amino acids: CASSLGHTVTEAFF. CDR3 sequence (DNA): TGTGCCAGCAGCTTGGGACACACAGTCACTGAAGCTTTCTTT.

Comments on this clone: The same CDR3 can be traced to other DNA sequences in this sample. The chain joins TRBV24-1 to TRBJ2-5, with D possibly matching TRBD2 (6 bases). This CDR3 has 13 residues. The V end lost 7 bases, the J end lost 11 bases, and 19 bases lay between the germline ends. Germline values: CDR1 KGHDR, CDR2 SFDVKD. The CDR3, as DNA: TGTGCCACCAGGGGTGGGTTACAAGGGACTCAGTACTTC. Residues: CATRGGLQGTQYF.

The chain links TRBV12-3 or TRBV12-4 to TRBJ1-2, with TRBD1 matching 7 bases. The CDR3 spans 13 residues. Trimming removed 6 bases from V and 7 bases from J; junction bases left unmatched: 8. CDR3 in DNA: TGTGCCAGCAGGACGGGAGGGACAGTTGGCTACACCTTC. It is translated as CASRTGGTVGYTF.

The chain employs TRBV7-9 and TRBJ1-4, with 7 bases fitting TRBD1. CDR3 length: 13 residues. Germline V gene sequence: CDR1 SEHNR, CDR2 FQNEAQ (reference sequence). Unmatched junction bases numbered 5, after V lost 7 bases and J lost 6 bases. CDR3 loop: CASKGALDEKLFF. The CDR3 DNA reads as TGTGCCAGCAAGGGGGCCCTGGATGAAAAACTGTTTTTT.

CDR3 loop: CASSLLPSLKETQYF. The CDR3 DNA reads as TGTGCCAGCAGCTTACTTCCTAGCCTTAAAGAGACCCAGTACTTC. The chain combines TRBV7-8 with TRBJ2-5, with D maybe TRBD2 (5 bases). Germline V CDR1 and CDR2: SGHVS, FQNEAQ. The germline V and J ends were trimmed by 2 bases and 3 bases, with 13 bases remaining between them. The CDR3 length is 15 residues.

This sequence joins TRBV11-3 and TRBJ2-1, with a weak D call TRBD1 (6 bases). Germline-derived CDR1 and CDR2 are SGHNT and YENEEA. The CDR3 length is 15 residues. The V and J ends lost 5 bases and 0 bases respectively, with 11 bases between them. This CDR3 is CASSRGGFSYNEQFF. The CDR3 DNA is TGTGCCAGCAGCCGAGGGGGATTCTCCTACAATGAGCAGTTCTTC.

The chain links TRBV28 to TRBJ2-7; TRBD1 aligns across 11 bases. The germline V gene has CDR1 MDHEN and CDR2 SYDVKM. J gave up 4 bases and V 5 bases, and 7 bases lay outside the gene matches. This CDR3 comprises 15 residues. This CDR3 is CASSAPGTGGYEQYF. For the CDR3, the DNA is TGTGCCAGCAGTGCACCCGGGACAGGGGGGTACGAGCAGTACTTC.

The chain is built from TRBV9 and TRBJ1-6; D gene uncertain. Germline CDR1 and CDR2: SGDLS and YYNGEE. Trimming took off 5 bases at V and 0 bases at J, with 12 bases between the two ends. This CDR3 spans 16 amino acids. The CDR3 nucleotides are TGTGCCAGCAGTCCCCTAATTAGCTCCTATAATTCACCCCTCCACTTT. Translated: CASSPLISSYNSPLHF. The complete variable domain, with remaining parts taken from reference TRBV9 and TRBJ1-6, reads DSGVTQTPKHLITATGQRVTLRCSPRSGDLSVYWYQQSLDQGLQFLIQYYNGEERAKGNILERFSAQQFPDLHSELNLSSLELGDSALYFCASSPLISSYNSPLHFGNGTRLTVT.

The V gene is TRBV5-6, the J gene TRBJ1-5; TRBD1 matches 9 bases. V lost 1 base and J lost 1; bases outside the gene matches: 9. CDR3 length equals 18 residues. Per the germline V gene, CDR1 is SGHDT and CDR2 is YYEEEE. CDR3 loop: CASSLTGGPQGSNQPQHF. The CDR3 DNA reads TGTGCCAGCAGCTTGACAGGGGGCCCTCAGGGGAGCAATCAGCCCCAGCATTTT.

J is TRBJ2-7 and V is TRBV4-3; D gene uncertain. This CDR3 is built from 15 residues. The germline V gene encodes CDR1 LGHNA and CDR2 YSLEER. Trimming took 0 bases from V and 4 from J, leaving 13 bases between them. The CDR3 nucleotides are TGCGCCAGCAGCCAAGACCCCGGGCTCCTTTACGAGCAGTACTTC. Encoded protein: CASSQDPGLLYEQYF.

Remarks on this clone: At one boundary the junction diverges from the germline segment, which might be a read error. The gene calls are TRBV5-5 and TRBJ2-4; 8 positions agree with TRBD1. In germline, CDR1 is SGHKS, CDR2 YYEKEE (reference sequence). CDR3 length: 12 residues. CDR3 region: CASSLRADREVF. For the CDR3, the DNA is TGTGCCAGCAGCTTGAGGGCGGACAGGGAGGTCTTC.

The chain has TRBV7-2 and TRBJ2-5; weak D call: TRBD1 (6 bases). Germline V CDR1 and CDR2: SGHTA, FQGNSA. The CDR3 extends over 16 amino acids. Between the trimmed V and J ends, which lost 1 base and 6 bases, there was a span of 18 bases. The CDR3 coding sequence is TGTGCCAGCAGCTTAGTGGGGGCAGGGTTGGGACAGACCCAGTACTTC. Translated: CASSLVGAGLGQTQYF.

V usage is TRBV15 and J usage is TRBJ2-1, with D perhaps matching TRBD1 (5 bases). The germline V gene encodes CDR1 LNHNV and CDR2 YYDKDF (reference sequence). V lost 9 bases, J lost 0 bases, and 15 bases lay in between. The CDR3 has 15 residues. CDR3 in amino acids: CATRSLRDSYNEQFF. CDR3 DNA sequence: TGTGCCACGAGAAGTCTCAGGGACTCCTACAATGAGCAGTTCTTC.

Only one count was recorded for this clone. The chain links TRBV29-1 to TRBJ2-7, with TRBD2 matching 11 bases. The germline gives CDR1 SQVTM, CDR2 ANQGSEA. The CDR3 length is 15 residues. With V trimmed by 7 bases and J by 4 bases, 12 bases remained unmatched. The CDR3 DNA follows: TGCAGCGCCATACGGGGGCTAGCGGGAGGATACGAGCAGTACTTC. Translation: CSAIRGLAGGYEQYF.

The genes are TRBV4-2 and TRBJ2-7; the D gene is possibly TRBD1 (5 bases). This CDR3 has 11 residues. V was trimmed by 4 bases and J by 6 bases, leaving 7 bases between them. The germline CDR1 and CDR2 sequences are LGHNA and YNFKEQ. The CDR3 DNA reads as TGTGCCAGCAGCCGCCAGGGCGAGCAGTACTTC. Amino acids: CASSRQGEQYF.

The CDR3 nucleotides read TGTGCCTGGAGTCCCGCGGGCAATCAGCCCCAGCATTTT. The encoded protein is CAWSPAGNQPQHF. This sequence joins TRBV30 and TRBJ1-5; D uncertain. V was clipped by 2 bases and J by 2 bases, with 7 bases between them. The CDR3 sequence is 13 residues long. Germline V gene sequence: CDR1 GTSNPN, CDR2 SVGIG (reference sequence).

The genes are TRBV24-1 and TRBJ2-4, with 7 bases identical to TRBD1. With V trimmed by 6 bases and J by 1 base, 2 bases remained unmatched. The CDR3 runs to 14 residues. The germline CDR1 and CDR2 sequences are KGHDR and SFDVKD. The CDR3 sequence: CATSRGQAKNIQYF. The CDR3 DNA reads as TGTGCCACCAGTAGGGGACAGGCCAAAAACATTCAGTACTTC.

This clone turned up a few times. The V and J genes are TRBV2 and TRBJ1-5; TRBD1 might be the D (6 bases). Trimming removed 8 bases from V and 0 bases from J, with 11 bases in between. This CDR3 region has 14 residues. Germline CDR1 reads SNHLY; CDR2 reads FYNNEI. CDR3 nucleotide sequence: TGTGCCAGCTGCAGGGGATATAGCAATCAGCCCCAGCATTTT. Translated, it gives CASCRGYSNQPQHF.